This T cell receptor beta chain was sequenced for a study of CD8+ T cells in alopecia areata. Study overall: Treated individuals took tofacitinib by mouth, 5 to 10 mg twice daily. Findings and caveats of the study: Only one nonresponder was present, which leaves the link between baseline CD8+ expansion and response uncertain. Tofacitinib did not eliminate many expanded lesional clones from scalp or blood.

Note on this clone: Its cognate antigen is unknown.

The treatment was: oral pan-JAK inhibitor, 5-10 mg twice daily. Alopecia areata patients had lesional scalp punch biopsies and peripheral blood taken from them. Following extraction, RNA underwent reverse transcription to cDNA, which served as the sequencing template. Assay: immunoSEQ multiplex PCR; the TCRdb copy retains only in-frame clones and omits some. Of fewer than 250,000 clones in the sample, 35% to 40% were seen once. The receptor was isolated from a human donor with alopecia areata. The sequencing used CD4+ T cells sorted from blood, collected at approximately week 31, from a patient treated with tofacitinib.

The CDR3 region has the DNA TGCAGCCGGACTTCTGAAGCTTTCTTT. Its protein is CSRTSEAFF. J is TRBJ1-1 and V is TRBV29-1; D is unresolved. Germline CDR1 SQVTM, CDR2 ANQGSEA. This CDR3 comprises 9 residues. V lost 8 bases and J lost 6, with 7 bases in between.